This T cell receptor beta chain was identified during a study of blood T cell repertoires in COVID-19. About the study: Samples of COVID-19 (acute and convalescent) were obtained from the United States, Italy and Spain.

The CDR3 is made up of 13 amino acids. V lost 11 bases and J 2 bases, leaving 15 bases between the germline ends. The germline V gene has CDR1 WNHNN and CDR2 SYGVQD (reference sequence). Assay: immunoSEQ multiplex PCR; the TCRdb copy retains only in-frame clones and omits some. The sample carries more than 95,000 clones, around 85% recorded once. Sequenced sample: peripheral blood. V and J are TRBV10-1 and TRBJ2-5, with D possibly being TRBD2 (5 bases). This sequence originates from a woman older than 75 with active or convalescent COVID-19. The CDR3 DNA follows: TGCGCCGGCGGGTTCGGGTGTCAAGAGACCCAGTACTTC. The encoded protein is CAGGFGCQETQYF.